This T cell receptor (beta chain) comes out of a study of cytomegalovirus exposure and HLA in healthy donors. Across the study: Most genotyped donors, about four fifths of around 370, had Caucasian-associated genetic ancestry. Study-wide results and caveats: Association of a missense DCLRE1C variant with TCR beta V- and J-gene trimming was reported in a later analysis. Excluded: some indistinguishable V segments such as TRBV6-2 and TRBV6-3.

Comments on this clone: Its antigen remains unidentified. Within the sample, other DNA sequences also encode this same CDR3.

In germline, CDR1 is SGDLS, CDR2 YYNGEE. The CDR3 has 14 residues. The ends were cut back, 0 bases at V and 0 bases at J, with 7 bases in the middle. Amplification used 60 Vbeta primers and 13 Jbeta primers. Sequenced by immunoSEQ multiplex PCR; TCRdb stores in-frame clones only, minus some. The table shows 170,000 or so clones, with about four fifths occurring only once. Sequenced: PBMCs. This receptor was identified in a man aged 30 to 45 in good health and CMV-seropositive. The rearrangement uses TRBV9 and TRBJ2-7; no clear D. Written as DNA, the CDR3 is TGTGCCAGCAGCGTAGGTGATAGCTCCTACGAGCAGTACTTC. It specifies CASSVGDSSYEQYF.